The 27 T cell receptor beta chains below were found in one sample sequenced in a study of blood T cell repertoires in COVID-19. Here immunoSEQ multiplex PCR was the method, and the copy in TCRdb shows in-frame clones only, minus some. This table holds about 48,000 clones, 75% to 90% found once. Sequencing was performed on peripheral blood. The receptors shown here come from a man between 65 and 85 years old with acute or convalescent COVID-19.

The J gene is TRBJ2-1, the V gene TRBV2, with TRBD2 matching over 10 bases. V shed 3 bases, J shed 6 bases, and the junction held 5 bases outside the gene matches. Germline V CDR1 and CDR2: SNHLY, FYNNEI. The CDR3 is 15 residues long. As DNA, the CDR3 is TGTGCCAGCAGTGATGGGCTAGCGGGAGCCAATGAGCAGTTCTTC. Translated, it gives CASSDGLAGANEQFF.

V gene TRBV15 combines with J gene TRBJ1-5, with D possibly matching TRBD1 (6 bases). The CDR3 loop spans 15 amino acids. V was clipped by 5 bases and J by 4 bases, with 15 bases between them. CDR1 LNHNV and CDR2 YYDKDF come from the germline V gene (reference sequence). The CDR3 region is CATSPGRQENQPQHF. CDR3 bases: TGTGCCACCAGCCCAGGAAGACAGGAAAATCAGCCCCAGCATTTT. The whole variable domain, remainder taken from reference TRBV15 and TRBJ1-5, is DAMVIQNPRYQVTQFGKPVTLSCSQTLNHNVMYWYQQKSSQAPKLLFHYYDKDFNNEADTPDNFQSRRPNTSFCFLDIRSPGLGDTAMYLCATSPGRQENQPQHFGDGTRLSIL.

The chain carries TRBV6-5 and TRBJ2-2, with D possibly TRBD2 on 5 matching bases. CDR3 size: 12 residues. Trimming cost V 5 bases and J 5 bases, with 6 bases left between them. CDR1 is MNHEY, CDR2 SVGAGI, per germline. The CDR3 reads CASSRRTGELFF. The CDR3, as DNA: TGTGCCAGCAGTCGGAGGACCGGGGAGCTGTTTTTT.

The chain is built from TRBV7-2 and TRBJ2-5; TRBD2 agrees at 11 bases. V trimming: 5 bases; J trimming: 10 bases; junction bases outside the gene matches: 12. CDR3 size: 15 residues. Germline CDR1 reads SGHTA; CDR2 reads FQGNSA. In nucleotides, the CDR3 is TGTGCCAGCAGCCCGGGACTAGCGGCGAGGGTGATCCAGTACTTC. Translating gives CASSPGLAARVIQYF.

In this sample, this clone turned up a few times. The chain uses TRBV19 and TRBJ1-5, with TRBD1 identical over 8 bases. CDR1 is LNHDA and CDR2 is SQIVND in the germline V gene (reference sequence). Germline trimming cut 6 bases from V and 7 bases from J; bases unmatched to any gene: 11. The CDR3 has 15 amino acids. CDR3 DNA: TGTGCCAGTAGCCTAGACAGGGGAAGAAGACAGCCCCAGCATTTT. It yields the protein CASSLDRGRRQPQHF.

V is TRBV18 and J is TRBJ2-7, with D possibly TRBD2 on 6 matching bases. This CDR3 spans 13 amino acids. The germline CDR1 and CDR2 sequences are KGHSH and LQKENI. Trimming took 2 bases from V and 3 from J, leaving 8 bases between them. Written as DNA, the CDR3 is TGTGCCAGCTCACCATCGGGGGACTACGAGCAGTACTTC. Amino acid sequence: CASSPSGDYEQYF.

CDR3 DNA sequence: TGTGCCACTAGAGGGGGAGTGGGAGATGGCTACACCTTC. It specifies CATRGGVGDGYTF. The chain combines TRBV24-1 with TRBJ1-2; tentative D call: TRBD1 (6 bases). CDR1 is KGHDR, CDR2 SFDVKD, per germline. There are 13 residues in the CDR3. With 10 bases removed from V and 6 bases from J, the gap between germline ends came to 17 bases.

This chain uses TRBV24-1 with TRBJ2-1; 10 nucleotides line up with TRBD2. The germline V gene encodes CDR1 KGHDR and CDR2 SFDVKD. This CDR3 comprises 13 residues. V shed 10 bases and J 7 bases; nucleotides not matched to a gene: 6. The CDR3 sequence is CATMNSGGNEQFF. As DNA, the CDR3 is TGTGCCACGATGAATAGCGGGGGGAATGAGCAGTTCTTC.

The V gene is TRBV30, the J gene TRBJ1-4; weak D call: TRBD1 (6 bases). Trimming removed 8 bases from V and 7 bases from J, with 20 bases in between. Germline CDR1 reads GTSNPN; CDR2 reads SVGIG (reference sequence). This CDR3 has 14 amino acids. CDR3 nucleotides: TGTGCCAGCCCTCAACGGGGGGCGCGTGAAAAACTGTTTTTT. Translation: CASPQRGAREKLFF.

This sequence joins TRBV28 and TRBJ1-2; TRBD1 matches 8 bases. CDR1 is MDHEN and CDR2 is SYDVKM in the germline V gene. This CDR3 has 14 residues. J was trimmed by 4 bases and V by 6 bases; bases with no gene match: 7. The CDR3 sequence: CASRPATGAYGYTF. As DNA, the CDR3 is TGTGCCAGCAGACCAGCGACAGGGGCCTATGGCTACACCTTC.

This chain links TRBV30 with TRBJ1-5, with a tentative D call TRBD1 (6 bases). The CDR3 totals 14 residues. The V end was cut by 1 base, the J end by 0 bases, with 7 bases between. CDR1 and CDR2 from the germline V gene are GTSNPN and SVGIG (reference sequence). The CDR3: CAWSGGHSNQPQHF. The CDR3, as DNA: TGTGCCTGGAGTGGGGGGCATAGCAATCAGCCCCAGCATTTT.

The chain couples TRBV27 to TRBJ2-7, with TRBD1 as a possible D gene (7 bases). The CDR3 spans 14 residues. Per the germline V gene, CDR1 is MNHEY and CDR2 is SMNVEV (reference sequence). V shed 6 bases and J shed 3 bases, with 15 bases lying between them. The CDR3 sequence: CASSLNRGLYEQYF. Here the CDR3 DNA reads TGTGCCAGCAGCCTTAACAGGGGACTCTACGAGCAGTACTTC.

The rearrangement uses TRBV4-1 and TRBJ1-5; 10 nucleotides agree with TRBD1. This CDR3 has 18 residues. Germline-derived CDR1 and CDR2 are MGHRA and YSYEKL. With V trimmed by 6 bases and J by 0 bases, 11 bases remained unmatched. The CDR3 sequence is CASSQHDRGLSSNQPQHF. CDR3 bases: TGCGCCAGCAGTCAACATGACAGGGGGCTTTCTAGCAATCAGCCCCAGCATTTT.

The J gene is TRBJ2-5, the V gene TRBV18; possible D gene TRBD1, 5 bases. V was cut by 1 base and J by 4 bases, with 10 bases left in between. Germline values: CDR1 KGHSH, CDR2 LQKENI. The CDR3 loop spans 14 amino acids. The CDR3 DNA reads TGTGCCAGCTCACCACTCGGACAAACAGAGACCCAGTACTTC. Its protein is CASSPLGQTETQYF.

DNA of the CDR3: TGTGCCAGCAGTTTAGGTACTGGTGAGACCCAGTACTTC. Amino acids: CASSLGTGETQYF. The rearrangement joins TRBV12-3 or TRBV12-4 to TRBJ2-5; D gene ambiguous. This CDR3 region has 13 residues. V was cut by 1 base and J by 5 bases, with 8 bases left in between.

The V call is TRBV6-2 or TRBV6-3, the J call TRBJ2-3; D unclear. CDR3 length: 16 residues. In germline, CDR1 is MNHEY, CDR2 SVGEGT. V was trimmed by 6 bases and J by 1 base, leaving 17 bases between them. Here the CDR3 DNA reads TGTGCCAGCAGCCGCAGGTTCGGCCTGGGCACAGATACGCAGTATTTT. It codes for CASSRRFGLGTDTQYF.

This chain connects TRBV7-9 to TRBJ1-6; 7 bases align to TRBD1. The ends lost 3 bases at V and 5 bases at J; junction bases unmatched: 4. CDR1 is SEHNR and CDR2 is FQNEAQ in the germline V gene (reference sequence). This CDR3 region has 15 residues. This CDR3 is CASSLRDRDNSPLHF. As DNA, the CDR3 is TGTGCCAGCAGCTTGCGAGACAGGGATAATTCACCCCTCCACTTT. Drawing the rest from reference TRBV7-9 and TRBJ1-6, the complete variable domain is DTGVSQNPRHKITKRGQNVTFRCDPISEHNRLYWYRQTLGQGPEFLTYFQNEAQLEKSRLLSDRFSAERPKGSFSTLEIQRTEQGDSAMYLCASSLRDRDNSPLHFGNGTRLTVT.

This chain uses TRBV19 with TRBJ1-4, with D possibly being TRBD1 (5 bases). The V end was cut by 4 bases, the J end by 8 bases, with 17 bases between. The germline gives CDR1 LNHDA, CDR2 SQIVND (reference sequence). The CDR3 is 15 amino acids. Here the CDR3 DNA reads TGTGCCAGTAGTACAAGCGGGGAGGGACGAGAAAAACTGTTTTTT. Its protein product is CASSTSGEGREKLFF.

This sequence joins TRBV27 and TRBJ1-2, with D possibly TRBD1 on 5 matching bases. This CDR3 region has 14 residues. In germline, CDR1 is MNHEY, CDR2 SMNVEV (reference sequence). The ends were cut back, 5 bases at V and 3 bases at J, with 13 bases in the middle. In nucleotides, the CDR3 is TGTGCCAGCAGTCCCCGGGGGTCGTACTATGGCTACACCTTC. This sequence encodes CASSPRGSYYGYTF.

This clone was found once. The CDR3 reads CASYRGYASTDTQYF. The CDR3, as DNA: TGTGCCAGCTACAGGGGTTATGCTAGCACAGATACGCAGTATTTT. This chain uses TRBV11-2 with TRBJ2-3; TRBD1 aligns across 7 bases. Trimming at V came to 8 bases and at J to 0 bases, leaving 8 bases not matched to a gene. Germline loops: CDR1 SGHAT, CDR2 FQNNGV. The CDR3 has 15 residues.

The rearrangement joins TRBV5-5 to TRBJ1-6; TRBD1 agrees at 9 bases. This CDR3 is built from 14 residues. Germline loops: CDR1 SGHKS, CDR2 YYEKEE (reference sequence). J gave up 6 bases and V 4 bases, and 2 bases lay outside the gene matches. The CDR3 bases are TGTGCCAGCAGCCAGGGACAGGGTAATTCACCCCTCCACTTT. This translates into CASSQGQGNSPLHF.

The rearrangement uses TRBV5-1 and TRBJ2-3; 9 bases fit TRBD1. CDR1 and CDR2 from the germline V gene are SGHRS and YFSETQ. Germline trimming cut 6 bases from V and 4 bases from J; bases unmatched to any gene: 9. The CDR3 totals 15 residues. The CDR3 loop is CASTPGQGGSDTQYF. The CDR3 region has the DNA TGCGCCAGCACCCCGGGACAGGGAGGTTCAGATACGCAGTATTTT.

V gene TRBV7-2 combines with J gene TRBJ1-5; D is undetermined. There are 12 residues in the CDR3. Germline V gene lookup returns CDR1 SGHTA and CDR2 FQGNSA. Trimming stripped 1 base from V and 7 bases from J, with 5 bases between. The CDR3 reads CASSLGGQPQHF. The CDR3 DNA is TGTGCCAGCAGCTTAGGAGGGCAGCCCCAGCATTTT.

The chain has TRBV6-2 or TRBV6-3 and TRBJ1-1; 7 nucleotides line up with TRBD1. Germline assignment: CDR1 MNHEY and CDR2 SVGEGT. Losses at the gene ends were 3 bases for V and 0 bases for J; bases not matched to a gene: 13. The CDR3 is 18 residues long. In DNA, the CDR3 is TGTGCCAGCAGTTATTGGGACAGCCCATCTAACTTGAACACTGAAGCTTTCTTT. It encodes CASSYWDSPSNLNTEAFF.

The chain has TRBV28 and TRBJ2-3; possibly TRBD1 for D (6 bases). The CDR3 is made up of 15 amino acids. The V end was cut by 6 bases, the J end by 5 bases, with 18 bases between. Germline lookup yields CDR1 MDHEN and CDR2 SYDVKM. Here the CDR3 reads CASRAQGTGRDTQYF. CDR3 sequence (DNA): TGTGCCAGCAGGGCACAGGGAACGGGGCGAGATACGCAGTATTTT.

CDR3 sequence reads: CASSPLLAGDNEQFF. The CDR3 nucleotides read TGTGCCAGCAGCCCCCTACTAGCCGGGGACAATGAGCAGTTCTTC. The chain links TRBV5-4 to TRBJ2-1; possibly TRBD2 for D (6 bases). Germline CDR1 SGHNT, CDR2 YYREEE (reference sequence). V dropped 4 bases and J dropped 5 bases, with 16 bases sitting between them. This CDR3 spans 15 amino acids.

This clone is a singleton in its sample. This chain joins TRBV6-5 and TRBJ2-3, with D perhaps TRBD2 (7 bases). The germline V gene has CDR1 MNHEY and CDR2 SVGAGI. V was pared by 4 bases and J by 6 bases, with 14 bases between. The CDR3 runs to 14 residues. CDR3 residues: CASSFRRGGDTQYF. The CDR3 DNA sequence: TGTGCCAGCAGTTTTCGGAGGGGGGGCGATACGCAGTATTTT.